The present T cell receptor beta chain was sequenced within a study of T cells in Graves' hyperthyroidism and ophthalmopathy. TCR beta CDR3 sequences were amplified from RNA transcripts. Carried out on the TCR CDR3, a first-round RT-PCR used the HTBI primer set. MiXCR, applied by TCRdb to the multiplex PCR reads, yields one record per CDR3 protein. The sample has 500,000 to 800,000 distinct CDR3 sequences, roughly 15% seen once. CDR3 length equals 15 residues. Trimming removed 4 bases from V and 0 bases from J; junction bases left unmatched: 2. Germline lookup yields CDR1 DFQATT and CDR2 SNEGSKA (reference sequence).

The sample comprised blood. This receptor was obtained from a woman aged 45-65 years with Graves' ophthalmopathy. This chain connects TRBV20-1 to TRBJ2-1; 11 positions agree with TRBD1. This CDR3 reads CSAKGQGGSYNEQFF. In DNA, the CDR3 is TGCAGTGCTAAGGGACAGGGGGGCTCCTACAATGAGCAGTTCTTC.